What follows are 7 T cell receptor beta chains derived from one specimen sequenced in a study of response to subunit inactivated influenza vaccine. A single record per CDR3 protein comes from TCRdb applying MiXCR to the RT-PCR reads. The sample consists of hundreds of thousands of distinct CDR3 sequences, roughly 27% of them appearing once. Sequenced here: CD4+ T cells sorted from PBMCs, sampled roughly 5 days after vaccination. Every receptor here comes from a man in his fifties or sixties who received an inactivated influenza vaccine.

This clonotype was counted many times. The CDR3 is CSAEEIAAADYEQYF. For the CDR3, the DNA is TGCAGTGCTGAAGAAATAGCGGCGGCGGACTACGAGCAGTACTTC. The chain couples TRBV20-1 to TRBJ2-7; the D gene is possibly TRBD2 (6 bases). This CDR3 comprises 15 residues. Trimming pared 5 bases from V and 3 bases from J, leaving 20 bases between. Germline CDR1 is DFQATT and CDR2 is SNEGSKA (reference sequence).

CDR3 in DNA: TGTGCCACCAGCAGAGTCGGAGCAACTAATGAAAAACTGTTTTTT. Protein sequence: CATSRVGATNEKLFF. The V gene is TRBV15, the J gene TRBJ1-4; no firm D call. This CDR3 is 15 amino acids long. Trimming stripped 1 base from V and 0 bases from J, with 6 bases between. The germline CDR1 and CDR2 sequences are LNHNV and YYDKDF (reference sequence).

The chain joins TRBV7-2 to TRBJ1-2; D unclear. The V and J ends lost 3 bases and 5 bases respectively, with 10 bases between them. The CDR3 is 13 amino acids. Germline V gene data show CDR1 as SGHTA and CDR2 as FQGNSA. CDR3 amino acids: CASSLTDDYGYTF. CDR3 coding DNA: TGTGCCAGCAGCTTGACGGATGATTATGGCTACACCTTC.

V gene TRBV10-3 combines with J gene TRBJ1-2; no reliable D call. V was shortened by 0 bases and J by 5 bases, with 10 bases between the two germline ends. This CDR3 spans 14 amino acids. Germline CDR1 ENHRY, CDR2 SYGVKD. CDR3 nucleotide sequence: TGTGCCATCAGTGAGTCGACCGAGCTTTATGGCTACACCTTC. Amino acid sequence: CAISESTELYGYTF.

V gene TRBV7-2 combines with J gene TRBJ2-1, with TRBD1 identical over 7 bases. The CDR3 sequence is 14 residues long. V trimming: 5 bases; J trimming: 7 bases; junction bases outside the gene matches: 8. Germline lookup yields CDR1 SGHTA and CDR2 FQGNSA. CDR3 amino acids: CASSPGQERNEQFF. In DNA form, the CDR3 reads TGTGCCAGCAGCCCCGGACAGGAAAGAAATGAGCAGTTCTTC.

A few counts support this clonotype. The chain employs TRBV20-1 and TRBJ1-6; tentative D call: TRBD1 (6 bases). The germline V gene has CDR1 DFQATT and CDR2 SNEGSKA (reference sequence). V was cut by 0 bases and J by 10 bases, with 13 bases left in between. The CDR3 is 14 residues long. CDR3 amino acids: CSAREDSLGSPLHF. The CDR3 DNA is TGCAGTGCTAGAGAGGACAGCCTCGGGTCACCCCTCCACTTT.

The V call is TRBV30, the J call TRBJ1-6; possibly TRBD1 for D (6 bases). V lost 5 bases to trimming and J lost 9 bases, with 20 bases between them. CDR3 length equals 15 residues. Germline V gives CDR1 GTSNPN, CDR2 SVGIG (reference sequence). CDR3 nucleotides: TGTGCCTGGGGGGGCCTTGGACACCTGGGTTCACCCCTCCACTTT. Its translation is CAWGGLGHLGSPLHF.